This T cell receptor beta chain was sequenced during a study of blood T cell repertoires in COVID-19. Overall study context: Acute and convalescent COVID-19 samples came from the United States, Italy and Spain. Sample material is recorded as cDNA or gDNA derived from T cells, B-cell-depleted T cells, or PBMCs.

Original processing notes: How many nucleated cells were present was estimated from reference gene primer amplification. TCRdb keeps only in-frame clones here, not all; method: immunoSEQ multiplex PCR. V and J calls plus clone size are reproduced from that table; the DNA served to infer D and trimming. Among around 150,000 clones listed, around 82% were seen once. Enrollment of patients from Seattle took place during active infection, with longitudinal follow-up. This receptor was taken from a woman aged 40 to 49 with COVID-19, enrolled during active disease. Sequencing input: peripheral blood.

This chain's CDR3 is CSAREATEAFF. DNA of the CDR3: TGCAGTGCTAGAGAGGCCACTGAAGCTTTCTTT. The chain couples TRBV20-1 to TRBJ1-1; D not certain. Per the germline V gene, CDR1 is DFQATT and CDR2 is SNEGSKA (reference sequence). V gave up 0 bases and J gave up 4 bases, with 3 bases separating them. This CDR3 comprises 11 residues.